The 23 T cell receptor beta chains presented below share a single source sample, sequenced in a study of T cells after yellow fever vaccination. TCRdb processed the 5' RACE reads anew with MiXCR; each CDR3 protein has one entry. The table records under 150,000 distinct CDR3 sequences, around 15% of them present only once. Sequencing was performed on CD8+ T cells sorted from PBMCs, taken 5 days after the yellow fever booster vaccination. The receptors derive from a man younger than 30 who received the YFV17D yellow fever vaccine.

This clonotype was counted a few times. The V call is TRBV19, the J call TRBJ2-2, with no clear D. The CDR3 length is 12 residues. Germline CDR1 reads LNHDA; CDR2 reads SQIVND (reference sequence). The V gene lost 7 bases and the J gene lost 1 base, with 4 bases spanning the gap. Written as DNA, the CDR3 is TGTGCCAGTATTCAGAACACCGGGGAGCTGTTTTTT. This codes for CASIQNTGELFF.

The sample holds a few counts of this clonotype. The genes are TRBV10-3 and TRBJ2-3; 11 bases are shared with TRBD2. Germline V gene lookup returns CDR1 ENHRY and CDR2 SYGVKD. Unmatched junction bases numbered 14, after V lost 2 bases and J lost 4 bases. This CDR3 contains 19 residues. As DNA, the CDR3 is TGTGCCATCAGTGAGCCCGACCTTACTAGCGGGGGTACGGCAGATACGCAGTATTTT. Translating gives CAISEPDLTSGGTADTQYF.

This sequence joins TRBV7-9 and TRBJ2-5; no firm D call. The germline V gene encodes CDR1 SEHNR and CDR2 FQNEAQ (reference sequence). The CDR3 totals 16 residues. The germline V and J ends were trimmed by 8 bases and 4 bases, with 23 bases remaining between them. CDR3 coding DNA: TGTGCCAGCCAAACTGACTCCCAATCATCGGGAGAGACCCAGTACTTC. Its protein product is CASQTDSQSSGETQYF.

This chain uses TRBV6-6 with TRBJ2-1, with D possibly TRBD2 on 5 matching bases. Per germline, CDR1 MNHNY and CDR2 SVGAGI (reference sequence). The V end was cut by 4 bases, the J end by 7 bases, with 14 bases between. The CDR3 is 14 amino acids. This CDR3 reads CASSLAAPGNEQFF. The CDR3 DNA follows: TGTGCCAGCAGTTTGGCAGCCCCGGGGAATGAGCAGTTCTTC.

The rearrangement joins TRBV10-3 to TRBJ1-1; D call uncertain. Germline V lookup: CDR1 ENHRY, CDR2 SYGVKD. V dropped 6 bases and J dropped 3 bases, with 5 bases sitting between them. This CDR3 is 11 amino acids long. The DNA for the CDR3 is TGTGCCATCAGGAACTACACTGAAGCTTTCTTT. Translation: CAIRNYTEAFF.

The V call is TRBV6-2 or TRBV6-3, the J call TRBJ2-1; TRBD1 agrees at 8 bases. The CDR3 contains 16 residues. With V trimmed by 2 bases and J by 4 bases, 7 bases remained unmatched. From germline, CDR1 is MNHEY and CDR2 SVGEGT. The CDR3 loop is CASSYGMDRVYNEQFF. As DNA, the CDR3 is TGTGCCAGCAGTTACGGGATGGACAGGGTTTACAATGAGCAGTTCTTC.

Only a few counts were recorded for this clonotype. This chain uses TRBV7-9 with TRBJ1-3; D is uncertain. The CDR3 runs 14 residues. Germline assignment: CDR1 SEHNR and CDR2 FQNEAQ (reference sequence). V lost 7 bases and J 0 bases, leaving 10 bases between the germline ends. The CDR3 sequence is CASKGASSGNTIYF. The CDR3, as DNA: TGTGCCAGCAAAGGAGCTAGCTCTGGAAACACCATATATTTT.

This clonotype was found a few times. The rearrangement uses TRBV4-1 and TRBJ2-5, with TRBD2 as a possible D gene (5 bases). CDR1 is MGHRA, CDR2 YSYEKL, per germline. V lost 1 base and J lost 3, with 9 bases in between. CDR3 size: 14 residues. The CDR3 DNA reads TGCGCCAGCAGCCAAGGCTTGGGAGAAGAGACCCAGTACTTC. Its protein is CASSQGLGEETQYF.

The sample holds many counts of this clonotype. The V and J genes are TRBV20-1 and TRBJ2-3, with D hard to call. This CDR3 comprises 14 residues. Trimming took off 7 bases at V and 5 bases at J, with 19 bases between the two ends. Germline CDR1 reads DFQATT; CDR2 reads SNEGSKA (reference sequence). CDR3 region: CSVLSARKGDTQYF. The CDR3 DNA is TGCAGTGTTTTATCCGCTAGAAAGGGAGATACGCAGTATTTT.

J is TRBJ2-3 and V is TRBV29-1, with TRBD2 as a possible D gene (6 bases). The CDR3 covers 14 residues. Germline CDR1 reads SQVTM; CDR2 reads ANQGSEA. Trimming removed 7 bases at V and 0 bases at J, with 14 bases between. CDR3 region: CSGGGASSTDTQYF. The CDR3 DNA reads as TGCAGCGGTGGCGGGGCTTCTAGCACAGATACGCAGTATTTT.

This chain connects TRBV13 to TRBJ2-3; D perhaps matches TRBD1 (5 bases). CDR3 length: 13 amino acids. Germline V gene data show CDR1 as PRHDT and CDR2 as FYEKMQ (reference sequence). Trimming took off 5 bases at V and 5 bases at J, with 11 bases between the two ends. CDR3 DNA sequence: TGTGCCAGCAGCGCGCGGCAGGGAGATACGCAGTATTTT. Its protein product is CASSARQGDTQYF.

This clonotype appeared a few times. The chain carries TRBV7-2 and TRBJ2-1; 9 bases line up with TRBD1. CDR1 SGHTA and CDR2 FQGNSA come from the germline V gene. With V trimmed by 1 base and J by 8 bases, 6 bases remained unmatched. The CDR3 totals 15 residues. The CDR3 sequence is CASSLGPTGGDEQFF. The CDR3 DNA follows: TGTGCCAGCAGCTTAGGGCCAACAGGGGGCGATGAGCAGTTCTTC.

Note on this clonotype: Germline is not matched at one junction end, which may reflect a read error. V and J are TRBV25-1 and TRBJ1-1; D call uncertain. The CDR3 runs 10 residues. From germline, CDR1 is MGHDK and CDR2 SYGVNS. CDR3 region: CASSDTEAFF. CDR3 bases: TGTGCCAGCAGTGACACGGAAGCTTTCTTT.

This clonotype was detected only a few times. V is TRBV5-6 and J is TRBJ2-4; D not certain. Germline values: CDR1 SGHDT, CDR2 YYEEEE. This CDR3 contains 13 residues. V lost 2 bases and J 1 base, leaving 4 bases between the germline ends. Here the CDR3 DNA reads TGTGCCAGCAGCTTCCGGGCCAAAAACATTCAGTACTTC. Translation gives CASSFRAKNIQYF.

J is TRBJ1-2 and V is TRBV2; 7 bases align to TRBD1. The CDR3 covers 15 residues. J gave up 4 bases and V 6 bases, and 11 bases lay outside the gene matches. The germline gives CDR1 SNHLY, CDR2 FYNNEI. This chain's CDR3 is CASRFRDSPLYGYTF. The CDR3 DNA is TGTGCCAGCAGGTTCCGGGACAGCCCCCTCTATGGCTACACCTTC.

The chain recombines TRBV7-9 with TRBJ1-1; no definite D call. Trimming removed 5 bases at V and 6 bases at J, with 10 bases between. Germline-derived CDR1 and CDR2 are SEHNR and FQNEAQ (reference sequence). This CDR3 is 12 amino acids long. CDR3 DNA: TGTGCCAGCAGCGCCCTCGGCGCTGAAGCTTTCTTT. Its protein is CASSALGAEAFF. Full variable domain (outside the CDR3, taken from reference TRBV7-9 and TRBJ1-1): DTGVSQNPRHKITKRGQNVTFRCDPISEHNRLYWYRQTLGQGPEFLTYFQNEAQLEKSRLLSDRFSAERPKGSFSTLEIQRTEQGDSAMYLCASSALGAEAFFGQGTRLTVV.

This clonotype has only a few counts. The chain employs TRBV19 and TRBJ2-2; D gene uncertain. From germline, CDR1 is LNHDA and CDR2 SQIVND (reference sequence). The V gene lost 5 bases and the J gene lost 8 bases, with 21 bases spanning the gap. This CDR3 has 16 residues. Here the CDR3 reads CASSLRSTGSSGELFF. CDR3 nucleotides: TGTGCCAGTAGTTTACGGTCTACCGGATCATCGGGGGAGCTGTTTTTT.

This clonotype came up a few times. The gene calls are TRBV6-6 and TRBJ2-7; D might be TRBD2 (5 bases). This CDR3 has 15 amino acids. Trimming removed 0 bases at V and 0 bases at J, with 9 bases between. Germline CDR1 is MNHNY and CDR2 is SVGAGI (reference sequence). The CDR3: CASSYSWESSYEQYF. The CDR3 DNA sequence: TGTGCCAGCAGTTACTCTTGGGAGAGCTCCTACGAGCAGTACTTC.

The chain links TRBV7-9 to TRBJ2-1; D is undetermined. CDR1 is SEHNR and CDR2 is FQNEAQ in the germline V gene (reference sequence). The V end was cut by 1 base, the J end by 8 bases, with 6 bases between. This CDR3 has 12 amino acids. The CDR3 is CASSLGLDEQFF. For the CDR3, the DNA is TGTGCCAGCAGCTTAGGGTTGGATGAGCAGTTCTTC.

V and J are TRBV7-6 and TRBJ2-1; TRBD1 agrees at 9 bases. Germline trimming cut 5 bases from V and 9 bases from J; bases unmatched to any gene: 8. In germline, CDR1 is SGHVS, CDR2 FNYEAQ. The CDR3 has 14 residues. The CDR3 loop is CASSLGDRVAEQFF. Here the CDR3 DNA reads TGTGCCAGCAGCCTTGGGGACAGGGTGGCTGAGCAGTTCTTC.

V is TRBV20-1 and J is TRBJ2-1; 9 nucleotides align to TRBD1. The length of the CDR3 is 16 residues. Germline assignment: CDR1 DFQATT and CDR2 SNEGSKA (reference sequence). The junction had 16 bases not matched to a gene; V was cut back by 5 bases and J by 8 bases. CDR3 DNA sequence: TGCAGTGCTCGTCTCCTGGGACAGGGCTGGGTGGATGAGCAGTTCTTC. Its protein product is CSARLLGQGWVDEQFF.

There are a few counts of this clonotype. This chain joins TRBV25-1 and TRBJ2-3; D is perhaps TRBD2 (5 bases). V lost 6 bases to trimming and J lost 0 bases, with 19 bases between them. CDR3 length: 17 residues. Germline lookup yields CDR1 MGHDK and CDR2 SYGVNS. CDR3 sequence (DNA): TGTGCCAGCAGGGAGGAGAGGTCGAGACCTAGCACAGATACGCAGTATTTT. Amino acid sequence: CASREERSRPSTDTQYF.

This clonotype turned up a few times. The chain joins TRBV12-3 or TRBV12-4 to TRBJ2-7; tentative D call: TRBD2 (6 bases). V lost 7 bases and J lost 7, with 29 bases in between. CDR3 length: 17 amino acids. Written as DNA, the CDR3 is TGTGCCAGCACCCCCCTCCGGGGGACCTCGGACAAATGGGAGCAGTACTTC. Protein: CASTPLRGTSDKWEQYF.